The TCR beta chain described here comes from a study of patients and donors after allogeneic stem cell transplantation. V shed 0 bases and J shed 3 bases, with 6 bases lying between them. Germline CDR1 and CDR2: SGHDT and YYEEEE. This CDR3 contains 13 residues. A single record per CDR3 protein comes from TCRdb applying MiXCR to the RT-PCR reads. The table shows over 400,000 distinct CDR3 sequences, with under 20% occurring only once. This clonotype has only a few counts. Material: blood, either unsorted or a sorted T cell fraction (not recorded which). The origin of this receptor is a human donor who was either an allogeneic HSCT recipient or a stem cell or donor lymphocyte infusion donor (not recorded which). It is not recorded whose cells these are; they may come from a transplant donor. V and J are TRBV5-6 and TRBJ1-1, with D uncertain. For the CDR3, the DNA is TGTGCCAGCAGCTTGGAAGCCGACACTGAAGCTTTCTTT. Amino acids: CASSLEADTEAFF.